Shown below are 5 T cell receptor beta chains from a single sample sequenced in a study of control samples from healthy donors and cancer patients. Assay used: immunoSEQ multiplex PCR; TCRdb lists only in-frame clones, some missing. The table lists around 110,000 clones, 88% of them singletons, with over 2% in the top ten. The sequenced material came from blood. The source of these receptors is a woman in her seventies in good health.

The chain joins TRBV6-6 to TRBJ1-3; D gene ambiguous. Germline V gene sequence: CDR1 MNHNY, CDR2 SVGAGI (reference sequence). CDR3 length: 14 residues. The ends were cut back, 5 bases at V and 0 bases at J, with 8 bases in the middle. The CDR3 spells CASSPTFSGNTIYF. For the CDR3, the DNA is TGTGCCAGCAGTCCAACATTCTCTGGAAACACCATATATTTT.

This clone was seen only once. The chain employs TRBV12-3 or TRBV12-4 and TRBJ1-5; the D is unclear. This CDR3 has 13 amino acids. Trimming left V 2 bases short and J 3 bases short, with 5 bases between. In nucleotides, the CDR3 is TGTGCCAGCAGTTTACTGATCAATCAGCCCCAGCATTTT. This codes for CASSLLINQPQHF.

This clone was counted a single time. The chain links TRBV5-1 to TRBJ2-3; D gene uncertain. The CDR3 loop spans 15 amino acids. Germline V gene sequence: CDR1 SGHRS, CDR2 YFSETQ. V gave up 5 bases and J gave up 0 bases, with 13 bases separating them. CDR3: CASSVAGKSTDTQYF. The CDR3 DNA reads as TGCGCCAGCAGTGTGGCCGGTAAAAGCACAGATACGCAGTATTTT.

The sample holds a few counts of this clone. The chain carries TRBV27 and TRBJ2-7, with 8 bases fitting TRBD2. Germline loops: CDR1 MNHEY, CDR2 SMNVEV (reference sequence). CDR3 length equals 15 residues. V was clipped by 7 bases and J by 5 bases; unmatched bases: 13. The DNA for the CDR3 is TGTGCCAGCATCTCCCTAGGAGCGGGGGACAACGAGCAGTACTTC. It specifies CASISLGAGDNEQYF.

The CDR3 is CASSESGGTGEAFF. The CDR3 bases are TGTGCCAGCAGTGAATCGGGAGGGACGGGTGAAGCTTTCTTT. The rearrangement links TRBV25-1 to TRBJ1-1; a weak D match, TRBD1 (5 bases). The CDR3 runs 14 residues. Germline V gene lookup returns CDR1 MGHDK and CDR2 SYGVNS. The germline V and J ends were trimmed by 1 base and 7 bases, with 13 bases remaining between them.